Given below is one T cell receptor (beta chain) in context. It has no known antigen specificity. No much larger clonotype is one base removed from it; base qualities were not supplied. Each collaborating institution followed its own protocols to collect whole blood in K2EDTA tubes. Collaborator samples were shipped for TCRbeta analysis as frozen whole blood, isolated PBMCs, or DNA extracted from either sample type. The entry originates in a study of blood T cell repertoires in COVID-19 (TCRdb year 2020). Broadly, across the study: Collaborator samples came from the United States, Italy and Spain and covered acute and convalescent phases of COVID-19. HLA class I and class II types, where available, came from metadata supplied by the sample provider rather than from assay-based typing. Samples were obtained from the ongoing ImmuneRACE study (first 160 participants) and from 1,000 to 1,500 subjects provided by 6 global collaborators. The dataset comprised deeply sampled blood TCRbeta repertoires from subjects exposed to, actively infected with, or recovered from COVID-19. The material from the prospective study consisted of cDNA or gDNA derived from T cells, B-cell-depleted T cells, or PBMCs. The sample metadata nearly always contained a de-identified subject ID, COVID-19 status, age in years and sex. The repertoires were released in a freely available public database intended as a resource for research on the immune response to SARS-CoV-2.

Cut back by 11 bases and 1 base, the V and J ends lie 14 bases apart. Taken from the germline V gene (reference sequence), the CDR1 and CDR2 loops are LNHDA and SQIVND. Measured from the cysteine to the phenylalanine, the CDR3 is 13 residues long. CDR3 DNA is the only sequence kept; it has 39 bases, read in frame from the first base. The paper as a whole reports these results and caveats: The amount of clinical and demographic metadata varied by source and participant and was provided uncurated.

TCRbeta CDR3 regions were amplified from genomic DNA by means of the immunoSEQ Assay, a bias-controlled multiplex PCR. As for the original processing: The number of nucleated cells in each sample was estimated from the amplification of reference gene primers within the assay. Sequence reads were collapsed and filtered to measure the absolute abundance of every unique TCRbeta CDR3 rearrangement. For each sample, productive Simpson clonality was calculated as the square root of Simpson's diversity index across productive rearrangements. TCRdb limited this immuneACCESS table to in-frame rearrangements with V and J called. A share of clones is missing; checked studies link under half to unresolved V genes, and the rest is unexplained. D and trimming were read from the DNA, whereas the V and J calls and clone size are those reported in that table. The sample records fewer than 250,000 clones, roughly 81% of which are singletons. In total, the top ten clones hold about 5.1% of the sample.

The source is a woman between 65 and 79 years old with active or convalescent COVID-19. The sample consisted of peripheral blood. The receptor chain draws on TRBV19 and TRBJ2-5; tentative D gene TRBD2, with 7 bases matching. The base sequence is TGTGCCTCCTCCCGGGGGGCCCAAGAGACCCAGTACTTC. It codes for CASSRGAQETQYF.